This T cell receptor beta chain was sequenced for a study of T cells in Graves' hyperthyroidism and ophthalmopathy. Study-level points and caveats: The model identified upcoming ophthalmopathy a median around 6 months ahead of onset.

RNA transcripts gave rise to amplified TCR beta CDR3 regions. The TCR CDR3 was amplified in a first-round RT-PCR using the HTBI primer set. MiXCR, run by TCRdb on the multiplex PCR reads, gives a single entry per CDR3 protein. The sample has 350,000 or so distinct CDR3 sequences, roughly a fifth seen once. In its sample, this clonotype was seen many times. Its antigen is as yet unknown. Subjects aged 18 to 65 presented with newly diagnosed hyperthyroidism of less than 2 months' duration. Extraction of PBMCs used roughly 10 ml of fresh peripheral blood. V gave up 3 bases and J gave up 2 bases, with 12 bases separating them. The CDR3 runs to 14 residues. Looked up from germline, CDR1 is DFQATT and CDR2 is SNEGSKA (reference sequence).

The V and J genes are TRBV20-1 and TRBJ2-3; tentatively, D is TRBD2 (5 bases). The sequence derives from a woman between 45 and 65 years old with Graves' hyperthyroidism. Sequenced: blood. The CDR3 nucleotides are TGCAGTGCTAGTACGGGAAGCCACACAGATACGCAGTATTTT. It encodes CSASTGSHTDTQYF.